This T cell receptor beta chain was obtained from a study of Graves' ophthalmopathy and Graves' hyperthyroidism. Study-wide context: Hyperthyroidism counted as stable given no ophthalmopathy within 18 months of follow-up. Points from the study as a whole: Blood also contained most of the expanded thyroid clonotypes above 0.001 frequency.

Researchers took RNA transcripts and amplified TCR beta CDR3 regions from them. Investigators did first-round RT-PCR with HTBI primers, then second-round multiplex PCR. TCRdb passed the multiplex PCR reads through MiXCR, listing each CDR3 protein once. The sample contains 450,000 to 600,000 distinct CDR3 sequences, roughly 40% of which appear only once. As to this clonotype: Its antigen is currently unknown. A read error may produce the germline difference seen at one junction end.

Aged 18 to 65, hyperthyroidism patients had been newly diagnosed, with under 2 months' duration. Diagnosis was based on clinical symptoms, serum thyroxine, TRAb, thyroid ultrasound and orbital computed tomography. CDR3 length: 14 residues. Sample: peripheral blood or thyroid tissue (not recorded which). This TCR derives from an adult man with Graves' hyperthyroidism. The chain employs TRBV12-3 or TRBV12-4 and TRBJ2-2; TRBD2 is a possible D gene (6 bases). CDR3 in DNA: TGTGCCAGCAGCATTGGGGGGAACACCGGGGAGCGGTTTTTT. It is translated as CASSIGGNTGERFF.